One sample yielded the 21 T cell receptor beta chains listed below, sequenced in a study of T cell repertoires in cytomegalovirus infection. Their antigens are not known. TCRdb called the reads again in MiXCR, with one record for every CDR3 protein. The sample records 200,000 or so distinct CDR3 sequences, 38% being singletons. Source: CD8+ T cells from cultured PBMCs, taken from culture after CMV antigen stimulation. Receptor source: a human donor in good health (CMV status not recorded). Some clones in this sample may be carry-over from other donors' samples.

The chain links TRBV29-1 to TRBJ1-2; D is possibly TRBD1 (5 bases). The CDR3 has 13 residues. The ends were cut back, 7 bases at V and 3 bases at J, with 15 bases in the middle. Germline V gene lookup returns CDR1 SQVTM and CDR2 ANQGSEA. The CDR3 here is CSAELGTDYGYTF. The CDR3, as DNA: TGCAGCGCCGAACTGGGGACCGACTATGGCTACACCTTC.

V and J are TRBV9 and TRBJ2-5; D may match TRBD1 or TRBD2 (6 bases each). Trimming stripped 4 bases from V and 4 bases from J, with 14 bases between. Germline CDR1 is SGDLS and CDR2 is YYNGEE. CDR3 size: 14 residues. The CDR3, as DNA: TGTGCCAGCAGCCCAGAACAGGGAGGAGAGACCCAGTACTTC. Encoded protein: CASSPEQGGETQYF.

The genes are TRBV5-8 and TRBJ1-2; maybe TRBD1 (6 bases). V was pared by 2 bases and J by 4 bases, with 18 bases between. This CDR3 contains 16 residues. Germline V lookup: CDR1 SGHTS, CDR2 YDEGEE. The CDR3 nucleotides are TGTGCCAGCAGCTTTCTCACCACAGGGTTTGCCTATGGCTACACCTTC. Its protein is CASSFLTTGFAYGYTF.

The CDR3 here is CASSPPRGGTLGSNYGYTF. CDR3 in DNA: TGTGCCAGCAGCCCCCCCCGGGGCGGGACGTTGGGATCTAACTATGGCTACACCTTC. The chain has TRBV7-8 and TRBJ1-2; tentative D call: TRBD1 (5 bases). The germline gives CDR1 SGHVS, CDR2 FQNEAQ. V lost 5 bases and J lost 0, with 25 bases in between. The CDR3 runs to 19 residues.

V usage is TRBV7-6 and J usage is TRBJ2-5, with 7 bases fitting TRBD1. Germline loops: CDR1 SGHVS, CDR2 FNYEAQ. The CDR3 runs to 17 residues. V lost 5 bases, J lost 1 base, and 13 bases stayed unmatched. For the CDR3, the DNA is TGTGCCAGCAGCGTCATCTTGGACAGGACCGTCCAAGAGACCCAGTACTTC. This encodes CASSVILDRTVQETQYF.

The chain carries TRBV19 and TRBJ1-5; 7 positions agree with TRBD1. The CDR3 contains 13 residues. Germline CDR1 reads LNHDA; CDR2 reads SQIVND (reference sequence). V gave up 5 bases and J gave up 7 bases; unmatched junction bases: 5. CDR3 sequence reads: CASSPQGFQPQHF. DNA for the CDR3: TGTGCCAGTAGTCCACAGGGGTTCCAGCCCCAGCATTTT.

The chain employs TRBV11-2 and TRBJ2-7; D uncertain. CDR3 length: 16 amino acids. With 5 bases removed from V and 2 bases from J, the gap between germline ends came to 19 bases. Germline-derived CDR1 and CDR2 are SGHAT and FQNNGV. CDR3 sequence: CASSANPLLYPYEQYF. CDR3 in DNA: TGTGCCAGCAGCGCAAACCCCTTGTTGTATCCCTACGAGCAGTACTTC.

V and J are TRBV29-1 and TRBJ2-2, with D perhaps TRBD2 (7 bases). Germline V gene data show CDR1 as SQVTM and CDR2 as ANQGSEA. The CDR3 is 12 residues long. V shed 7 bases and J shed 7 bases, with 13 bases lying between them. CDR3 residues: CSARGAVGELFF. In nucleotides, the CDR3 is TGCAGCGCCCGGGGGGCAGTCGGGGAGCTGTTTTTT.

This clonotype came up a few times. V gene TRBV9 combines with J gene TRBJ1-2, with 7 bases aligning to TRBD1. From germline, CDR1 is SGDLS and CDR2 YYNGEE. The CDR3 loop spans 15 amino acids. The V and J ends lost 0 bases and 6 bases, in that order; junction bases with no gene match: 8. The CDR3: CASSVVATGRNGYTF. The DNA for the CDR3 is TGTGCCAGCAGCGTAGTGGCGACAGGGAGGAATGGCTACACCTTC.

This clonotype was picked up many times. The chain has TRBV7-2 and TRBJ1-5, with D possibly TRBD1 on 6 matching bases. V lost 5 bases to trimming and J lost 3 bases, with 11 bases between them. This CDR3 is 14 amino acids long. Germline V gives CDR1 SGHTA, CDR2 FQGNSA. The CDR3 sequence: CASSRGQLNQPQHF. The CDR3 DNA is TGTGCCAGCAGCCGTGGACAGCTCAATCAGCCCCAGCATTTT.

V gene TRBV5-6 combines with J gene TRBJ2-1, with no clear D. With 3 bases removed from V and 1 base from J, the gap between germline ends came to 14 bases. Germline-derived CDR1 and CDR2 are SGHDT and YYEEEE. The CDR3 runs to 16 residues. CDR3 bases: TGTGCCAGCAGCTGGATGGGTTTCGGATCCTACAATGAGCAGTTCTTC. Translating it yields CASSWMGFGSYNEQFF.

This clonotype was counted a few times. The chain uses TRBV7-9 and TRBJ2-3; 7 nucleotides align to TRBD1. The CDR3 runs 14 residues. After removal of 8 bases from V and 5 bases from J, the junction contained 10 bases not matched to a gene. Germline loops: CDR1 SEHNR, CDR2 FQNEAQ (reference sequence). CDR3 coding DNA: TGTGCCAGCTCCACCGACAGGGACGGAGATACGCAGTATTTT. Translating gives CASSTDRDGDTQYF.

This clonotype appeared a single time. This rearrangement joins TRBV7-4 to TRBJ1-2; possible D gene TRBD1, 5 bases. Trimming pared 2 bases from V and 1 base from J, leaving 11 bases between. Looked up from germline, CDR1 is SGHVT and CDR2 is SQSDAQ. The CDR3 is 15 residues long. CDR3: CASSLSWGNNYGYTF. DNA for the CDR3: TGTGCCAGCAGCTTATCGTGGGGGAATAACTATGGCTACACCTTC.

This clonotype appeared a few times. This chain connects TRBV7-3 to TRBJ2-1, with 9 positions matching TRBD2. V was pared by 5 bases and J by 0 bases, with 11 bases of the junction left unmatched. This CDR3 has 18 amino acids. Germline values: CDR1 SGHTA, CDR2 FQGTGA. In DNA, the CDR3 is TGTGCCAGCAGCCCGCGGGGGGGTCTTCCCAGCTCCTACAATGAGCAGTTCTTC. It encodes CASSPRGGLPSSYNEQFF.

In nucleotides, the CDR3 is TGCGCCAGCAGCCAAGAACAGGTCGGCTATGGCTACACCTTC. Encoded protein: CASSQEQVGYGYTF. The V gene is TRBV4-1, the J gene TRBJ1-2, with D perhaps TRBD1 (5 bases). The V end was cut by 0 bases, the J end by 4 bases, with 9 bases between. CDR3 length: 14 residues. Germline loops: CDR1 MGHRA, CDR2 YSYEKL.

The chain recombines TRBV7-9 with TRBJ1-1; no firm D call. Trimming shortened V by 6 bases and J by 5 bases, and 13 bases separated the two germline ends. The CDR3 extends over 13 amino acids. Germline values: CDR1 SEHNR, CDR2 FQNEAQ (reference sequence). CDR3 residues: CASRSPFWTEAFF. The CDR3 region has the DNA TGTGCCAGCAGGTCTCCGTTCTGGACTGAAGCTTTCTTT.

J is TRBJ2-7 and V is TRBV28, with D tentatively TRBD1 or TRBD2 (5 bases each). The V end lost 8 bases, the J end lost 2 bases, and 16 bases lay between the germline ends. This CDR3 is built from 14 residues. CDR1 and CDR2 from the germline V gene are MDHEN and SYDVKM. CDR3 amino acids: CASLGGDSTYEQYF. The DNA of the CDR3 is TGTGCCAGCCTTGGGGGTGACTCTACCTACGAGCAGTACTTC.

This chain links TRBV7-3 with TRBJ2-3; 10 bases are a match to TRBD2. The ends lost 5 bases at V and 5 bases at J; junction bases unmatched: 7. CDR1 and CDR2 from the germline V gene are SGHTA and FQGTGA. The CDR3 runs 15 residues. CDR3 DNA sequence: TGTGCCAGCAGCAAAAGCGGGGGGGCTAGAGATACGCAGTATTTT. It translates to CASSKSGGARDTQYF.

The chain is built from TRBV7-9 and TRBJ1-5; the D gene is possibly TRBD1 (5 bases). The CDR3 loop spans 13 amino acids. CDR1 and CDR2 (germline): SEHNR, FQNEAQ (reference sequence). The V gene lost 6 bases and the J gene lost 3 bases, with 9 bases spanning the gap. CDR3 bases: TGTGCCAGCAGATCAGGGTCCAATCAGCCCCAGCATTTT. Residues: CASRSGSNQPQHF.

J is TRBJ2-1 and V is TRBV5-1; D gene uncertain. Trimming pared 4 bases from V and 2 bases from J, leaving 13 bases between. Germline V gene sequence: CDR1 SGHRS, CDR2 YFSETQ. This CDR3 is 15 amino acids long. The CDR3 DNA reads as TGCGCCAGCAGCCCCGATTCTGGGGCCTACAATGAGCAGTTCTTC. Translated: CASSPDSGAYNEQFF.

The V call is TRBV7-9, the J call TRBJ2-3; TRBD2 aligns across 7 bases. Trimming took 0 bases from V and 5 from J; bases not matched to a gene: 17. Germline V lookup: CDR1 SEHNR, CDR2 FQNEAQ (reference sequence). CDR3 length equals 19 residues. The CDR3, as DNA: TGTGCCAGCAGCTTAGCCATCCTTAGAGCGGGACCTCAGAGAGATACGCAGTATTTT. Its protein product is CASSLAILRAGPQRDTQYF.